What follows are 16 T cell receptor beta chains derived from one specimen sequenced in a study of T cell responses to AZD1222 COVID-19 vaccine. Libraries were prepared by immunoSEQ multiplex PCR; TCRdb keeps only in-frame clonotypes and omits some of them. The sample lists fewer than 150,000 clones, approximately 87% occurring once. The source material was peripheral blood, sampled 28 days after the second AZD1222 dose. Receptor source: an adult who received the AZD1222 COVID-19 vaccine.

A remark on this clone: One end of the junction fails to match germline, which may point to a read error. The chain has TRBV7-7 and TRBJ2-7; 9 bases fit TRBD2. Germline-derived CDR1 and CDR2 are SSHAT and FNYEAQ (reference sequence). The CDR3 runs 15 residues. Written as DNA, the CDR3 is TGTGCTAGCAGCTTAAGGCGGGAGGGACCCTACGAGCAGTACTTC. Its protein is CASSLRREGPYEQYF.

The CDR3 reads CASSLALTGPYEQYF. The DNA for the CDR3 is TGCGCCAGCAGCTTGGCCCTGACAGGGCCCTACGAGCAGTACTTC. V gene TRBV5-1 combines with J gene TRBJ2-7, with 7 bases identical to TRBD1. The CDR3 runs to 15 residues. Germline lookup yields CDR1 SGHRS and CDR2 YFSETQ. V trimming: 0 bases; J trimming: 2 bases; junction bases outside the gene matches: 5.

The chain joins TRBV10-2 to TRBJ2-1; 8 bases map to TRBD1. Germline V gives CDR1 WSHSY, CDR2 SAAADI. This CDR3 region has 13 residues. J gave up 5 bases and V 4 bases, and 1 base lay outside the gene matches. CDR3 nucleotides: TGCGCCAGCAGTGGACAGGGGAACAATGAGCAGTTCTTC. Translation: CASSGQGNNEQFF.

This clone was counted once. The CDR3 is CASSPLTGGSYNSPLHF. The CDR3 bases are TGTGCCAGCAGCCCACTCACAGGGGGCTCCTATAATTCACCCCTCCACTTT. The chain couples TRBV7-8 to TRBJ1-6; TRBD1 aligns across 8 bases. J gave up 0 bases and V 5 bases, and 6 bases lay outside the gene matches. CDR1 is SGHVS and CDR2 is FQNEAQ in the germline V gene. There are 17 residues in the CDR3. The full variable domain, completed using reference TRBV7-8 and TRBJ1-6, is GAGVSQSPRYKVAKRGQDVALRCDPISGHVSLFWYQQALGQGPEFLTYFQNEAQLDKSGLPSDRFFAERPEGSVSTLKIQRTQQEDSAVYLCASSPLTGGSYNSPLHFGNGTRLTVT.

The rearrangement links TRBV5-4 to TRBJ2-7; D is possibly TRBD1 (6 bases). Germline CDR1 is SGHNT and CDR2 is YYREEE (reference sequence). The CDR3 covers 13 residues. Trimming took off 7 bases at V and 0 bases at J, with 11 bases between the two ends. CDR3 residues: CASGTGSSYEQYF. For the CDR3, the DNA is TGTGCCAGCGGAACAGGGAGCTCCTACGAGCAGTACTTC.

The J gene is TRBJ2-2, the V gene TRBV11-3; TRBD1 is a possible D gene (6 bases). V was pared by 4 bases and J by 4 bases, with 10 bases between. Germline V gives CDR1 SGHNT, CDR2 YENEEA. The CDR3 consists of 14 residues. CDR3 sequence: CASSSAGVTGELFF. The CDR3 DNA reads TGTGCCAGCAGCTCCGCAGGGGTCACCGGGGAGCTGTTTTTT.

The chain uses TRBV10-2 and TRBJ2-1; 8 bases map to TRBD2. Trimming cost V 6 bases and J 4 bases; bases outside gene matches: 5. There are 14 residues in the CDR3. Germline loops: CDR1 WSHSY, CDR2 SAAADI. The DNA for the CDR3 is TGCGCCAGCAGCCCGGGACTAGGATACAATGAGCAGTTCTTC. This encodes CASSPGLGYNEQFF.

The rearrangement joins TRBV19 to TRBJ2-7, with D unresolved. V lost 2 bases, J lost 2 bases, and 7 bases lay in between. This CDR3 region has 13 residues. Germline CDR1 and CDR2: LNHDA and SQIVND (reference sequence). CDR3 in DNA: TGTGCCAGTAGTATATCTCCGCCCTACGAGCAGTACTTC. The encoded protein is CASSISPPYEQYF.

The sample holds one count of this clone. This sequence joins TRBV12-3 or TRBV12-4 and TRBJ1-6, with D possibly being TRBD1 (5 bases). V was cut by 5 bases and J by 8 bases, with 7 bases left in between. The CDR3 sequence is 12 residues long. The CDR3: CASSATDSPLHF. CDR3 nucleotide sequence: TGTGCCAGCAGTGCGACAGATTCACCCCTCCACTTT.

The V and J genes are TRBV5-6 and TRBJ1-3; D gene unclear. V lost 1 base and J lost 0, with 11 bases in between. Germline CDR1 is SGHDT and CDR2 is YYEEEE. This CDR3 contains 16 residues. CDR3 region: CASSLRLGYSGNTIYF. The CDR3 DNA reads as TGTGCCAGCAGCTTGAGGTTGGGTTACTCTGGAAACACCATATATTTT.

The chain couples TRBV6-6 to TRBJ2-5; no clear D gene. Looked up from germline, CDR1 is MNHNY and CDR2 is SVGAGI (reference sequence). The CDR3 runs to 14 residues. The ends were cut back, 11 bases at V and 5 bases at J, with 21 bases in the middle. The CDR3 reads CASMRLGSSETQYF. CDR3 DNA: TGTGCCTCAATGAGGTTGGGTAGCAGCGAGACCCAGTACTTC.

This clone is deemed medium-sized. The chain joins TRBV27 to TRBJ2-7; D not certain. Trimming took 3 bases from V and 3 from J, leaving 9 bases between them. The CDR3 loop spans 13 amino acids. Germline-derived CDR1 and CDR2 are MNHEY and SMNVEV (reference sequence). The CDR3 is CASSLNGDYEQYF. CDR3 bases: TGTGCCAGCAGTTTGAATGGGGACTACGAGCAGTACTTC.

J is TRBJ1-2 and V is TRBV6-2 or TRBV6-3; perhaps TRBD1 as D (6 bases). The CDR3 has 15 residues. V was shortened by 4 bases and J by 2 bases, with 14 bases between the two germline ends. Germline V gene sequence: CDR1 MNHEY, CDR2 SVGEGT. CDR3 nucleotides: TGTGCCAGCAGTTTTCCGAGGACAGCAAACTATGGCTACACCTTC. Encoded protein: CASSFPRTANYGYTF.

V usage is TRBV6-5 and J usage is TRBJ1-1; no firm D call. V was cut by 8 bases and J by 0 bases, with 13 bases left in between. This CDR3 spans 14 amino acids. CDR1 and CDR2 from the germline V gene are MNHEY and SVGAGI. Here the CDR3 DNA reads TGTGCCAGCGCAGCCCAGAGGATGAACACTGAAGCTTTCTTT. It specifies CASAAQRMNTEAFF.

The V call is TRBV10-3, the J call TRBJ2-1; 9 nucleotides agree with TRBD1. Germline V lookup: CDR1 ENHRY, CDR2 SYGVKD. The V and J ends lost 10 bases and 5 bases, in that order; junction bases with no gene match: 9. This CDR3 spans 14 amino acids. CDR3 amino acids: CATNPGTGHNEQFF. CDR3 DNA: TGTGCCACTAATCCCGGGACAGGGCACAATGAGCAGTTCTTC.

This clone was seen once. The rearrangement uses TRBV3-1 (or the pseudogene TRBV3-2) and TRBJ1-1; D uncertain. V was trimmed by 0 bases and J by 0 bases, leaving 11 bases between them. CDR1 and CDR2 from the germline V gene are LGHDT and YNNKEL (reference sequence). The CDR3 spans 16 residues. The CDR3 here is CASSQENARLNTEAFF. The CDR3 DNA reads TGTGCCAGCAGCCAAGAGAATGCCCGATTGAACACTGAAGCTTTCTTT.